A selection of T cell receptor beta chains follows, all from one sample in a study of T cell repertoires in cytomegalovirus infection. No antigen is known for these receptors. MiXCR, applied by TCRdb to the reads, yields one record per CDR3 protein. The data hold fewer than 900,000 distinct CDR3 sequences, with just under 30% observed a single time. Specimen: cultured CD8+ T cells from PBMCs, collected from culture after CMV antigen stimulation. The receptors here all came from a human donor in good health (CMV status not recorded). Some clones in this sample may be carry-over from other donors' samples. The CDR3 runs from the conserved cysteine through the conserved F or W. The D gene is left open where the match is weak. Clone size is given for some rows only: seen once, a few or many times, or a class if the clone is expanded.

clone size: .
V gene: TRBV19
D gene: TRBD1
J gene: TRBJ1-6
CDR3 protein: CASSLDGTGGTSPLHF
CDR3 DNA: TGTGCCAGTAGCTTAGACGGGACAGGGGGCACTTCACCCCTCCACTTT

clone size: many
V gene: TRBV12-3/TRBV12-4
D gene: .
J gene: TRBJ1-1
CDR3 protein: CASLTGNTEAFF
CDR3 DNA: TGTGCCAGCTTGACAGGGAACACTGAAGCTTTCTTT

clone size: few
V gene: TRBV12-3/TRBV12-4
D gene: TRBD1
J gene: TRBJ2-2
CDR3 protein: CASSLVRDRGTGELFF
CDR3 DNA: TGTGCCAGCAGTTTAGTCCGGGACAGGGGTACCGGGGAGCTGTTTTTT

clone size: many
V gene: TRBV7-9
D gene: .
J gene: TRBJ1-5
CDR3 protein: CASSPPGGGQPQHF
CDR3 DNA: TGTGCCAGCAGTCCTCCGGGGGGAGGTCAGCCCCAGCATTTT

clone size: few
V gene: TRBV2
D gene: .
J gene: TRBJ2-1
CDR3 protein: CASILYNEQFF
CDR3 DNA: TGTGCCAGCATCCTATACAATGAGCAGTTCTTC

clone size: many
V gene: TRBV6-1
D gene: TRBD1
J gene: TRBJ1-6
CDR3 protein: CASSTPGTEDNSPLHF
CDR3 DNA: TGTGCCAGCAGTACACCCGGGACAGAAGATAATTCACCCCTCCACTTT

clone size: few
V gene: TRBV7-6
D gene: .
J gene: TRBJ2-7
CDR3 protein: CASGPRDWATYEQYF
CDR3 DNA: TGTGCCAGCGGCCCCCGGGACTGGGCAACCTACGAGCAGTACTTC

clone size: few
V gene: TRBV20-1
D gene: TRBD1
J gene: TRBJ1-3
CDR3 protein: CSARGTGEALSGNTIYF
CDR3 DNA: TGCAGTGCTAGGGGGACAGGGGAAGCTCTCTCTGGAAACACCATATATTTT

clone size: .
V gene: TRBV10-3
D gene: .
J gene: TRBJ1-3
CDR3 protein: CAISDPGSGSGNTIYF
CDR3 DNA: TGTGCCATCAGTGACCCCGGGTCGGGGTCTGGAAACACCATATATTTT

clone size: .
V gene: TRBV6-6
D gene: .
J gene: TRBJ1-5
CDR3 protein: CASSDLGGANQPQHF
CDR3 DNA: TGTGCCAGCAGTGATTTAGGAGGGGCAAATCAGCCCCAGCATTTT